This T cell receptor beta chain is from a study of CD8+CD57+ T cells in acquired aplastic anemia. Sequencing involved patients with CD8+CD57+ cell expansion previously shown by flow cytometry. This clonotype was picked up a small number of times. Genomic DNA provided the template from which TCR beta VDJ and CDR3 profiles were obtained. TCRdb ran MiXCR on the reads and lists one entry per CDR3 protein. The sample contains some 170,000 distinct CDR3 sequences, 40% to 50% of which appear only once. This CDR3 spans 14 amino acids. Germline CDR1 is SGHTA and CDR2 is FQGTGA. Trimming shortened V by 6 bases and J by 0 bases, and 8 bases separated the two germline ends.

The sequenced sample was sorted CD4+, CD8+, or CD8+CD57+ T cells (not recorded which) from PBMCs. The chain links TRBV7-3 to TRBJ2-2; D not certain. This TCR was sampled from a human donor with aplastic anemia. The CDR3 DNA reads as TGTGCCAGCAGTTTGAGCTCGAACACCGGGGAGCTGTTTTTT. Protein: CASSLSSNTGELFF.